This T cell receptor beta chain was sequenced in a study of patients and donors after allogeneic stem cell transplantation. TCRdb analysed the RT-PCR reads with MiXCR anew, one entry per CDR3 protein. The table shows about 960,000 distinct CDR3 sequences, with roughly 18% occurring only once. This clonotype showed up many times. The CDR3 sequence is 14 residues long. Germline V gene data show CDR1 as MNHNS and CDR2 as SASEGT. V shed 5 bases and J 4 bases; nucleotides not matched to a gene: 6. The rearrangement uses TRBV6-1 and TRBJ2-3, with 7 positions matching TRBD2. This TCR was sampled from a human donor who was either an allogeneic HSCT recipient or a stem cell or donor lymphocyte infusion donor (not recorded which). It is not recorded whose cells these are; they may come from a transplant donor. The source material was blood, either unsorted or a sorted T cell fraction (not recorded which). The CDR3 is CASSPYGLADTQYF. The CDR3, as DNA: TGTGCCAGCAGTCCATACGGACTAGCAGATACGCAGTATTTT.